The clone carrying this T cell receptor beta chain was seen a few times. The data stem from a study of patients and donors after allogeneic stem cell transplantation. A single record per CDR3 protein comes from TCRdb applying MiXCR to the RT-PCR reads. The data contain 900,000 to 1,000,000 distinct CDR3 sequences, roughly 18% of them seen just once; the ten biggest clones take up roughly 6%. Germline CDR1 and CDR2: SEHNR and FQNEAQ (reference sequence). The CDR3 consists of 16 residues. V shed 4 bases and J 4 bases; nucleotides not matched to a gene: 7. This TCR was sampled from a human donor who was either an allogeneic HSCT recipient or a stem cell or donor lymphocyte infusion donor (not recorded which). It is not recorded whose cells these are; they may come from a transplant donor. Sequencing was carried out using blood, either unsorted or a sorted T cell fraction (not recorded which). The V gene is TRBV7-9, the J gene TRBJ2-7; the match to TRBD2 covers 13 bases. CDR3 DNA sequence: TGTGCCAGCAGCTCAAGGACTAGCGGGAGCCGGTACGAGCAGTACTTC. As protein: CASSSRTSGSRYEQYF. Based on the CDR3 plus reference TRBV7-9 and TRBJ2-7, the full variable domain is DTGVSQNPRHKITKRGQNVTFRCDPISEHNRLYWYRQTLGQGPEFLTYFQNEAQLEKSRLLSDRFSAERPKGSFSTLEIQRTEQGDSAMYLCASSSRTSGSRYEQYFGPGTRLTVT.